Only a few counts were recorded for the clone carrying this T cell receptor (beta chain). These data come from a study of T cell responses to AZD1222 COVID-19 vaccine. Study in general: The analysis combined second doses at about 4 or about 12 weeks.

The repertoire was sequenced with immunoSEQ multiplex PCR; TCRdb's copy has only in-frame clones and lacks some. Among fewer than 150,000 clones, over 75% were seen once, and the ten largest hold under 9%. V was pared by 8 bases and J by 0 bases, with 4 bases between. The CDR3 extends over 11 amino acids. From germline, CDR1 is MDHEN and CDR2 SYDVKM. This chain connects TRBV28 to TRBJ1-1; D gene ambiguous. Source: peripheral blood, taken on day 0 of AZD1222 vaccination. This TCR derives from an adult in good health. The DNA for the CDR3 is TGTGCCAGCGAACTGAACACTGAAGCTTTCTTT. It is translated as CASELNTEAFF. Based on the CDR3 plus reference TRBV28 and TRBJ1-1, the full variable domain is DVKVTQSSRYLVKRTGEKVFLECVQDMDHENMFWYRQDPGLGLRLIYFSYDVKMKEKGDIPEGYSVSREKKERFSLILESASTNQTSMYLCASELNTEAFFGQGTRLTVV.